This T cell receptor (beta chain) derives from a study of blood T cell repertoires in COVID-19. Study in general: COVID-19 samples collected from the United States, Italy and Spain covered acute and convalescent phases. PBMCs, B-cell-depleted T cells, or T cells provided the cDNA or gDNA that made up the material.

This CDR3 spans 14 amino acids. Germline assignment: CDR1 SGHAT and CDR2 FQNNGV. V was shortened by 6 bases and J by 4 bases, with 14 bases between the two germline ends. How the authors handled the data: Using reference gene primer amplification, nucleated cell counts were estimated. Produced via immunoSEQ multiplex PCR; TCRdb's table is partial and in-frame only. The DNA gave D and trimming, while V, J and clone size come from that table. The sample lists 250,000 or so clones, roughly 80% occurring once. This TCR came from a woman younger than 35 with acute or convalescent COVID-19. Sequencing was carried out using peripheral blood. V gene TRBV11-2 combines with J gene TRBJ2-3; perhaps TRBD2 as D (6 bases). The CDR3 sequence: CASREAGRPDTQYF. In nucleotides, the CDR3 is TGTGCCAGCAGGGAAGCGGGCCGGCCAGATACGCAGTATTTT.